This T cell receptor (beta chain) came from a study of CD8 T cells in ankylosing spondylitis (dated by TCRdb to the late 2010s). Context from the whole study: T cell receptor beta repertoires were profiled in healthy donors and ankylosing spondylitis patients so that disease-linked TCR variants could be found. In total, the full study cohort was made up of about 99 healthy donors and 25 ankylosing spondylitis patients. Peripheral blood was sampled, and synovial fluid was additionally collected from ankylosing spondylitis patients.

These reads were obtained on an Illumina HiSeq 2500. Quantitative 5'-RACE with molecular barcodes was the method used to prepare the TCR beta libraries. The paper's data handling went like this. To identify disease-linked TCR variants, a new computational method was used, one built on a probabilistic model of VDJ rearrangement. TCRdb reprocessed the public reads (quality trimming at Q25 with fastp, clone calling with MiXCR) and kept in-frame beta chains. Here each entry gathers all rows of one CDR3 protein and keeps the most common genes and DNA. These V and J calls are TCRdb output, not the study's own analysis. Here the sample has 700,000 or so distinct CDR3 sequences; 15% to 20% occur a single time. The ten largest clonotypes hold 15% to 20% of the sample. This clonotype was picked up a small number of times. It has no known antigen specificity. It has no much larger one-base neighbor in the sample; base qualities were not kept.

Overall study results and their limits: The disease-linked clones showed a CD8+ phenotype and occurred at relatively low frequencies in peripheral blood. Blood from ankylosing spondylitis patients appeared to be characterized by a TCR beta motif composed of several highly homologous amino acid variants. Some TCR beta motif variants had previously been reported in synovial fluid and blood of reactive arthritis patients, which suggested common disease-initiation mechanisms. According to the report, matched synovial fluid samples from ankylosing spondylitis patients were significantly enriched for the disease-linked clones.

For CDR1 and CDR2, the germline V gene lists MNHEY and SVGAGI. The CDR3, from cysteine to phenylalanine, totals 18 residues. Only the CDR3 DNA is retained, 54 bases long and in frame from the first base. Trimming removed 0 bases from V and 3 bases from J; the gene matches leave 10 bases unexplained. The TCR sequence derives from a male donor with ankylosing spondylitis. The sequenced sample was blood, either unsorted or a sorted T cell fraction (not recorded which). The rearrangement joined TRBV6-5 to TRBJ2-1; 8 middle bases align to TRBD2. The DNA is TGTGCCAGCAGTTACTCGAGACGGCTAGCGGGCCTCTACAATGAGCAGTTCTTC. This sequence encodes CASSYSRRLAGLYNEQFF.